The sequence of this T cell receptor beta chain was determined in a study of OX40 agonist ivuxolimab in advanced cancers. Study at large: Hepatocellular carcinoma, melanoma, renal cell or head and neck cancer affected the dose-escalation patients.

Losses at the gene ends were 5 bases for V and 8 bases for J; bases not matched to a gene: 8. Per the germline V gene, CDR1 is SEHNR and CDR2 is FQNEAQ (reference sequence). The CDR3 runs 14 residues. TCRdb keeps only in-frame clones here, not all; method: immunoSEQ multiplex PCR. The sample has approximately 20,000 clones, around 80% seen once. This clonotype was sampled from an adult with an advanced solid tumor such as melanoma, head and neck, liver or kidney cancer. The chain joins TRBV7-9 to TRBJ1-5; TRBD1 agrees at 8 bases. Specimen: CD4+ or CD8+ T cells sorted from blood, collected in a trial of the OX40 agonist ivuxolimab. CDR3 loop: CASSSTGGGKPQHF. The CDR3 coding sequence is TGTGCCAGCAGCAGTACAGGGGGTGGCAAGCCCCAGCATTTT.